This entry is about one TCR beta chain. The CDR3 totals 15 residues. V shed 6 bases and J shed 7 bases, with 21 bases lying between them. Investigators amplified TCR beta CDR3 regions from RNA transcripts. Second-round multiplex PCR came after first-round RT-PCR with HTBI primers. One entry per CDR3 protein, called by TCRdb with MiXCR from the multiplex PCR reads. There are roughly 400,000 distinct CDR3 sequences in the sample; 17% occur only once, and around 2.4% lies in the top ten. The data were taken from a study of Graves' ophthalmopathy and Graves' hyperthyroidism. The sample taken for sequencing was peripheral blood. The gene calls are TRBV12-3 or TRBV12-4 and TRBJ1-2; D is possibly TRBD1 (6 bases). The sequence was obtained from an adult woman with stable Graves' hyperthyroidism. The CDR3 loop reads CASSLGGPGGTGYTF. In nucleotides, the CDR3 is TGTGCCAGCAGCCTAGGGGGACCGGGGGGCACTGGCTACACCTTC.